The rows below give T cell receptor beta chains drawn from one sample of a study of cytomegalovirus exposure and HLA in healthy donors. Clones were sequenced by immunoSEQ multiplex PCR, and TCRdb holds only the in-frame ones, with some missing. The profile covers more than 130,000 clones, with around 83% appearing a single time and around 4.5% taken by the ten largest. Source material: PBMCs. The receptors were sampled from a man in his forties or fifties in good health and CMV-seropositive. The CDR3 runs from the conserved cysteine through the conserved F or W. Each record gives: CDR3 DNA, CDR3 protein, clone size, CDR3 length, D gene, V gene, J gene. D genes are given only for firm matches. Rows may omit the clone size; those that give it use once, few, many or a size class.

CDR3 DNA: TGTTCCAGCAGCTTACCCGAGATGAACACTGAAGCTTTCTTT; CDR3 protein: CSSSLPEMNTEAFF; clone size: NA; CDR3 length: 14; D gene: NA; V gene: TRBV7-9; J gene: TRBJ1-1
CDR3 DNA: TGTGCCAGCTCACCACCCCTGGAAGGGAGCTATGGCTACACCTTC; CDR3 protein: CASSPPLEGSYGYTF; clone size: few; CDR3 length: 15; D gene: NA; V gene: TRBV18; J gene: TRBJ1-2
CDR3 DNA: TGCGCCAGTGCCGACGACAGCCTAAATCAGCCCCAGCATTTT; CDR3 protein: CASADDSLNQPQHF; clone size: NA; CDR3 length: 14; D gene: NA; V gene: TRBV5-1; J gene: TRBJ1-5
CDR3 DNA: TGTGCCAGCAGTTTACCTGCGGGGGTTGGCACCGGGGAGCTGTTTTTT; CDR3 protein: CASSLPAGVGTGELFF; clone size: NA; CDR3 length: 16; D gene: TRBD2; V gene: TRBV5-5; J gene: TRBJ2-2
CDR3 DNA: TGTGCCAGCAGCTCGGGGGGCCTATCTTTGAAGTACTTC; CDR3 protein: CASSSGGLSLKYF; clone size: NA; CDR3 length: 13; D gene: NA; V gene: TRBV7-2; J gene: TRBJ2-7
CDR3 DNA: TGTGCCAGCTCAGGCCGGGACAGGGAGTACGAGCAGTACTTC; CDR3 protein: CASSGRDREYEQYF; clone size: NA; CDR3 length: 14; D gene: TRBD1; V gene: TRBV18; J gene: TRBJ2-7
CDR3 DNA: TGTGCCAGCAAACAGGGTGGAGATCAGCCCCAGCATTTT; CDR3 protein: CASKQGGDQPQHF; clone size: NA; CDR3 length: 13; D gene: NA; V gene: TRBV6-1; J gene: TRBJ1-5
CDR3 DNA: TGCGCCAGCAGCCTGACTAGCGGGACCTCCTACAATGAGCAGTTCTTC; CDR3 protein: CASSLTSGTSYNEQFF; clone size: NA; CDR3 length: 16; D gene: TRBD2; V gene: TRBV4-1; J gene: TRBJ2-1
CDR3 DNA: TGCGCCAGCAGCCAAGATCCACAGGGGGATGTGGGCACTGAAGCTTTCTTT; CDR3 protein: CASSQDPQGDVGTEAFF; clone size: NA; CDR3 length: 17; D gene: TRBD1; V gene: TRBV4-3; J gene: TRBJ1-1
CDR3 DNA: TGCAGCGTTGTTCACAGCAACACCTATGGCTACACCTTC; CDR3 protein: CSVVHSNTYGYTF; clone size: NA; CDR3 length: 13; D gene: NA; V gene: TRBV29-1; J gene: TRBJ1-2
CDR3 DNA: TGTGCCAGCAGCTTAGGGGAGTCCGGGGATGTTTCCCAGTACTTC; CDR3 protein: CASSLGESGDVSQYF; clone size: NA; CDR3 length: 15; D gene: NA; V gene: TRBV13; J gene: TRBJ2-5
CDR3 DNA: TGTGCCTGGAGCTGGGGGGGACGCAATGAGCAGTTCTTC; CDR3 protein: CAWSWGGRNEQFF; clone size: NA; CDR3 length: 13; D gene: TRBD2; V gene: TRBV30; J gene: TRBJ2-1
CDR3 DNA: TGTGCCAGACGGTCGGACAGGGCTTCACCCCTCCACTTT; CDR3 protein: CARRSDRASPLHF; clone size: NA; CDR3 length: 13; D gene: TRBD1; V gene: TRBV2; J gene: TRBJ1-6
CDR3 DNA: TGTGCCAGCAGCTTGCGACAGGCCCGAAACACTGAAGCTTTCTTT; CDR3 protein: CASSLRQARNTEAFF; clone size: once; CDR3 length: 15; D gene: NA; V gene: TRBV7-8; J gene: TRBJ1-1
CDR3 DNA: TGTGCCAGCTCACCAAACGGGGGACAGGGAGCTCGGGAGACCCAGTACTTC; CDR3 protein: CASSPNGGQGARETQYF; clone size: NA; CDR3 length: 17; D gene: TRBD1; V gene: TRBV18; J gene: TRBJ2-5
CDR3 DNA: TGTGCCAGCAGCTTAGCCCACGGGACACCTAATTCACCCCTCCACTTT; CDR3 protein: CASSLAHGTPNSPLHF; clone size: NA; CDR3 length: 16; D gene: NA; V gene: TRBV7-2; J gene: TRBJ1-6
CDR3 DNA: TGTGCCAGCAACCTACTTGGACAGGGAGGGAACACCGGGGAGCTGTTTTTT; CDR3 protein: CASNLLGQGGNTGELFF; clone size: NA; CDR3 length: 17; D gene: TRBD1; V gene: TRBV5-6; J gene: TRBJ2-2
CDR3 DNA: TGTGCCAGCTCGCCGGCACAGGGGGCCTACGAGCAGTACTTC; CDR3 protein: CASSPAQGAYEQYF; clone size: NA; CDR3 length: 14; D gene: TRBD1; V gene: TRBV18; J gene: TRBJ2-7
CDR3 DNA: TGTGCCAGCAGCGGGGGGGGACGGACCTTCTACGAGCAGTACTTC; CDR3 protein: CASSGGGRTFYEQYF; clone size: NA; CDR3 length: 15; D gene: TRBD2; V gene: TRBV9; J gene: TRBJ2-7
CDR3 DNA: TGTGCTAGTGGTTTGGTCGGAAAAGGGGGCGAGCAAGAGACCCAGTACTTC; CDR3 protein: CASGLVGKGGEQETQYF; clone size: NA; CDR3 length: 17; D gene: TRBD1; V gene: TRBV12-5; J gene: TRBJ2-5
CDR3 DNA: TGTGCCAGCAGTGAATTACGGGATAATGAAAAACTGTTTTTT; CDR3 protein: CASSELRDNEKLFF; clone size: NA; CDR3 length: 14; D gene: NA; V gene: TRBV25-1; J gene: TRBJ1-4
CDR3 DNA: TGTGCCGCTTTTGGACGGCCGGGGTTGAATTCACCCCTCCACTTT; CDR3 protein: CAAFGRPGLNSPLHF; clone size: few; CDR3 length: 15; D gene: NA; V gene: TRBV6-1; J gene: TRBJ1-6
CDR3 DNA: TGCGCCAGCAGCGCCGGGACAGGGACCTACGAGCAGTACTTC; CDR3 protein: CASSAGTGTYEQYF; clone size: NA; CDR3 length: 14; D gene: TRBD1; V gene: TRBV4-3; J gene: TRBJ2-7
CDR3 DNA: TGTGCCACCAGCAACCTCCAGGGAAAGGGTAATGAAAAACTGTTTTTT; CDR3 protein: CATSNLQGKGNEKLFF; clone size: NA; CDR3 length: 16; D gene: NA; V gene: TRBV15; J gene: TRBJ1-4
CDR3 DNA: TGCAGCGCCCTCGACAGGCTGAACACTGAAGCTTTCTTT; CDR3 protein: CSALDRLNTEAFF; clone size: NA; CDR3 length: 13; D gene: NA; V gene: TRBV29-1; J gene: TRBJ1-1
CDR3 DNA: TGTGCCAGCAGCTTAGGATGGAGAAAGTCGGACAGTCTAGCCAAAAACATTCAGTACTTC; CDR3 protein: CASSLGWRKSDSLAKNIQYF; clone size: NA; CDR3 length: 20; D gene: NA; V gene: TRBV7-8; J gene: TRBJ2-4
CDR3 DNA: TGTGCCAGCAGAACCGGACAGGCAAACACTGAAGCTTTCTTT; CDR3 protein: CASRTGQANTEAFF; clone size: NA; CDR3 length: 14; D gene: TRBD1; V gene: TRBV11-2; J gene: TRBJ1-1
CDR3 DNA: TGTGCCAGCAGTCCTCTACAGGCATATCAGCCCCAGCATTTT; CDR3 protein: CASSPLQAYQPQHF; clone size: NA; CDR3 length: 14; D gene: NA; V gene: TRBV6-5; J gene: TRBJ1-5
CDR3 DNA: TGTGCCATCAGTGCACAGGGGGGCTCCTACGAGCAGTACTTC; CDR3 protein: CAISAQGGSYEQYF; clone size: NA; CDR3 length: 14; D gene: TRBD1; V gene: TRBV10-3; J gene: TRBJ2-7
CDR3 DNA: TGTGCCAGCAGCCCCGCTCTACCCTACGAGCAGTACTTC; CDR3 protein: CASSPALPYEQYF; clone size: NA; CDR3 length: 13; D gene: NA; V gene: TRBV27; J gene: TRBJ2-7
CDR3 DNA: TGCGCCAGCAGCCAAGAAGGCCGAACGGGACAGTCCGGGATGGCTTTCTTT; CDR3 protein: CASSQEGRTGQSGMAFF; clone size: NA; CDR3 length: 17; D gene: TRBD1; V gene: TRBV4-1; J gene: TRBJ1-1
CDR3 DNA: TGCGCCAGCAGTGGGGGACAGTCCTACGAGCAGTACTTC; CDR3 protein: CASSGGQSYEQYF; clone size: few; CDR3 length: 13; D gene: TRBD1; V gene: TRBV10-2; J gene: TRBJ2-7
CDR3 DNA: TGCAGCGTTAATCAAGTGGGGCGCAGAGGCCCCTCAGATACGCAGTATTTT; CDR3 protein: CSVNQVGRRGPSDTQYF; clone size: NA; CDR3 length: 17; D gene: NA; V gene: TRBV29-1; J gene: TRBJ2-3
CDR3 DNA: TGTGCCAGCAGCTTGTTGTCTAGCCGAACGGACGAGCAGTACTTC; CDR3 protein: CASSLLSSRTDEQYF; clone size: NA; CDR3 length: 15; D gene: NA; V gene: TRBV5-5; J gene: TRBJ2-7
CDR3 DNA: TGTGCCAGCAGTTTATCAGACCGCGGCTATGGCTACACCTTC; CDR3 protein: CASSLSDRGYGYTF; clone size: NA; CDR3 length: 14; D gene: NA; V gene: TRBV27; J gene: TRBJ1-2
CDR3 DNA: TGCGCCAGCAGCTTGGGGCAGGAGGGAGGCTACACCTTC; CDR3 protein: CASSLGQEGGYTF; clone size: few; CDR3 length: 13; D gene: NA; V gene: TRBV5-1; J gene: TRBJ1-2
CDR3 DNA: TGTGCCAGCAGCACCACGGGGAACAGGGGGCACGGTCAGCCCCAGCATTTT; CDR3 protein: CASSTTGNRGHGQPQHF; clone size: NA; CDR3 length: 17; D gene: TRBD1; V gene: TRBV5-6; J gene: TRBJ1-5
CDR3 DNA: TGCGCCAGCAGCGAAGGGGGCTATAGCAATCAGCCCCAGCATTTT; CDR3 protein: CASSEGGYSNQPQHF; clone size: NA; CDR3 length: 15; D gene: TRBD1; V gene: TRBV5-1; J gene: TRBJ1-5
CDR3 DNA: TGCGCCAGCAGCCAAGATGCTGAACTAGCGGGAGGGACATTTAAGGTCTTC; CDR3 protein: CASSQDAELAGGTFKVF; clone size: NA; CDR3 length: 17; D gene: TRBD2; V gene: TRBV4-1; J gene: TRBJ2-1
CDR3 DNA: TGCGCCAGCAGCCAAGATCGCCGGCAGGGTAGTTCACCCCTCCACTTT; CDR3 protein: CASSQDRRQGSSPLHF; clone size: NA; CDR3 length: 16; D gene: NA; V gene: TRBV4-3; J gene: TRBJ1-6
CDR3 DNA: TGTGCCAGCAGCTTGGAACCAGGAGGTACGACTAATGAAAAACTGTTTTTT; CDR3 protein: CASSLEPGGTTNEKLFF; clone size: NA; CDR3 length: 17; D gene: NA; V gene: TRBV5-4; J gene: TRBJ1-4
CDR3 DNA: TGTGCCAGCAGCTTAGTATCGACAGACTATGGCTACACCTTC; CDR3 protein: CASSLVSTDYGYTF; clone size: once; CDR3 length: 14; D gene: NA; V gene: TRBV7-2; J gene: TRBJ1-2
CDR3 DNA: TGCGCCAGCAATGCTGGGGGCGGCTCCTACAATGAGCAGTTCTTC; CDR3 protein: CASNAGGGSYNEQFF; clone size: NA; CDR3 length: 15; D gene: NA; V gene: TRBV5-1; J gene: TRBJ2-1
CDR3 DNA: TGTGCCAGCAGTGAAACGGGTGGAGGGGGGGCGGATACGCAGTATTTT; CDR3 protein: CASSETGGGGADTQYF; clone size: NA; CDR3 length: 16; D gene: NA; V gene: TRBV6-1; J gene: TRBJ2-3
CDR3 DNA: TGCGCCAGCAGCCGGGGACAGGGGGCAACTGAAGCTTTCTTT; CDR3 protein: CASSRGQGATEAFF; clone size: NA; CDR3 length: 14; D gene: TRBD1; V gene: TRBV4-3; J gene: TRBJ1-1
CDR3 DNA: TGTGCCAGCAGTTATTCGGAGGGAAATCAGCCCCAGCATTTT; CDR3 protein: CASSYSEGNQPQHF; clone size: NA; CDR3 length: 14; D gene: NA; V gene: TRBV6-6; J gene: TRBJ1-5
CDR3 DNA: TGTGCCAGCAGCGTGCAGGATCACACAGATACGCAGTATTTT; CDR3 protein: CASSVQDHTDTQYF; clone size: NA; CDR3 length: 14; D gene: NA; V gene: TRBV7-3; J gene: TRBJ2-3
CDR3 DNA: TGTGCCAGCAGCTTAGGAGTTCGGCAGGGCTTGTTCTTC; CDR3 protein: CASSLGVRQGLFF; clone size: NA; CDR3 length: 13; D gene: NA; V gene: TRBV7-2; J gene: TRBJ2-1
CDR3 DNA: TGTGCCAGCAGGTCGGGACTAGCGGACCCCCCTGAGCAGTTCTTC; CDR3 protein: CASRSGLADPPEQFF; clone size: NA; CDR3 length: 15; D gene: TRBD2; V gene: TRBV5-8; J gene: TRBJ2-1
CDR3 DNA: TGTGCCAGCAGTTTCGGTAGGGAGGGCTACGAGCAGTACTTC; CDR3 protein: CASSFGREGYEQYF; clone size: NA; CDR3 length: 14; D gene: TRBD2; V gene: TRBV27; J gene: TRBJ2-7
CDR3 DNA: TGCGCCAGCAGCCACAAACCACAGGGGAAGCCTTTCTATAATTCACCCCTCCACTTT; CDR3 protein: CASSHKPQGKPFYNSPLHF; clone size: NA; CDR3 length: 19; D gene: TRBD1; V gene: TRBV4-1; J gene: TRBJ1-6
CDR3 DNA: TGTGCCAGTAGTCAGGGGCCACGTAATGAAAAACTGTTTTTT; CDR3 protein: CASSQGPRNEKLFF; clone size: NA; CDR3 length: 14; D gene: NA; V gene: TRBV19; J gene: TRBJ1-4
CDR3 DNA: TGTGCCAGCAGCTTGGCGGGACAGGGGCCTGGAAACACCATATATTTT; CDR3 protein: CASSLAGQGPGNTIYF; clone size: NA; CDR3 length: 16; D gene: TRBD1; V gene: TRBV7-2; J gene: TRBJ1-3
CDR3 DNA: TGTGCCTGCCGCCGGAGGGATGGTAATGAAAAACTGTTTTTT; CDR3 protein: CACRRRDGNEKLFF; clone size: NA; CDR3 length: 14; D gene: NA; V gene: TRBV30; J gene: TRBJ1-4